Listed below are T cell receptor beta chains from one sample, sequenced in a study of OX40 agonist ivuxolimab in advanced cancers. The assay was immunoSEQ multiplex PCR, and TCRdb's table has in-frame clones only and misses some. The sample shows just over 40,000 clones, approximately 90% of them seen only once. Source: CD4+ or CD8+ T cells sorted from blood, taken in a trial of the OX40 agonist ivuxolimab. These TCRs come from an adult with an advanced solid tumor such as melanoma, head and neck, liver or kidney cancer. CDR3s include the opening cysteine and the closing phenylalanine or tryptophan. The D gene is left open where the match is weak.

CDR3 protein	D gene	V gene
CASSPRGAGDGKLFF	.	TRBV9
CAWSGDRTFYGYTF	TRBD1	TRBV30
CASAIGTNPYEQYF	.	TRBV27
CASSLTINYGYTF	.	TRBV28
CASSDIAGGANVLTF	.	TRBV2
CASSQRTEGSYEQYF	.	TRBV4-1
CASSPGLSNQPQHF	.	TRBV6-6
CASSRLAGGPNEQFF	TRBD2	TRBV7-9
CARSLTTAGMYEQYF	TRBD2	TRBV5-3
CASSQDFRDKYQPQHF	.	TRBV4-1
CASSDRSTTPGELFF	.	TRBV7-6
CASSHPSGTSSYEQYF	TRBD2	TRBV14
CASSYTGGNTGELFF	TRBD1	TRBV6-5
CASSIGAGLAGETQYF	.	TRBV19
CASSLSSGQGTEAFF	.	TRBV27
CASSLPLGQGDYEQYF	TRBD1	TRBV10-2
CAWSHGGTEAFF	.	TRBV30
CASSISGGEIYEQYF	.	TRBV19
CATSRLGQGRDGYTF	TRBD1	TRBV6-6
CASSFSRVYEQYF	.	TRBV28
CATSSPSGSSYEQYF	TRBD2	TRBV15
CASSPSSYEQYF	.	TRBV28
CATSRERSSGSEDTQYF	TRBD2	TRBV15
CASSLYLAGGIYEQYF	TRBD2	TRBV28
CASSLPTEPYGYTF	.	TRBV7-9
CASSLRGSYEQYF	.	TRBV28
CASSGQNRVHEQFF	.	TRBV9
CASSYGLAGETQYF	TRBD2	TRBV6-5
CASSLVSAGLAAF	TRBD2	TRBV11-2
CAIDPGHSKVGEKLFF	.	TRBV21-1
CSAEGTSSTGELFF	TRBD2	TRBV29-1
CASSPRTSARYTDTQYF	TRBD2	TRBV9
CASSYRGKDYEQYF	.	TRBV5-4
CASSNDRVPGEQYF	TRBD1	TRBV6-5
CASSLSGRSGLYF	.	TRBV27
CASSLGPVISGVYNEQFF	TRBD2	TRBV27
CASNRAGAGAETQYF	.	TRBV6-5
CASRSFSSGGELFF	.	TRBV28
CASNWAENTGELFF	.	TRBV6-5
CASSPEIAANTGELFF	.	TRBV5-8